This entry lists 21 T cell receptor beta chains sequenced from one sample in a study of T cell therapy after organ transplantation. Method: immunoSEQ multiplex PCR; TCRdb's copy keeps in-frame clones and lacks some. The sample records almost 20,000 clones, approximately 85% being singletons. Time point given: 4-8 weeks after completion of therapy. Their antigens are not known. Here the sequenced sample was CD8+ T cells from blood, taken after autologous CMV-specific T cell therapy. The receptors come from a human patient who had received a solid organ transplant and had CMV disease. Some T cells here may be from the graft donor.

Note on this clone: Compared with germline, one end of the junction differs, possibly owing to a read error. The rearrangement joins TRBV10-3 to TRBJ1-4, with 8 positions matching TRBD1. Germline CDR1 reads ENHRY; CDR2 reads SYGVKD. The CDR3 runs 12 residues. The CDR3 loop is CATWGQVEKLLF. CDR3 sequence (DNA): TGTGCCACCTGGGGACAGGTTGAAAAACTGCTTTTT.

The CDR3 here is CASRNRDRYGYTF. CDR3 sequence (DNA): TGTGCCAGCAGAAACCGGGACAGATATGGCTACACCTTC. V gene TRBV2 combines with J gene TRBJ1-2, with 7 bases matching TRBD1. Germline V CDR1 and CDR2: SNHLY, FYNNEI. V trimming: 6 bases; J trimming: 5 bases; junction bases outside the gene matches: 6. CDR3 size: 13 residues.

V is TRBV4-1 and J is TRBJ1-1; 8 nucleotides align to TRBD1. The junction had 7 bases not matched to a gene; V was cut back by 2 bases and J by 5 bases. This CDR3 region has 15 residues. Germline CDR1 MGHRA, CDR2 YSYEKL. CDR3 in DNA: TGCGCCAGCAGCCAAAACAGGGGGATGTGGACTGAAGCTTTCTTT. Its protein product is CASSQNRGMWTEAFF.

J is TRBJ2-6 and V is TRBV5-1; 9 nucleotides match TRBD1. The CDR3 has 20 amino acids. J lost 0 bases, V lost 4 bases, and 14 bases had no gene match. The germline CDR1 and CDR2 sequences are SGHRS and YFSETQ. CDR3 sequence: CASSPRSWDRVPSGANVLTF. The DNA of the CDR3 is TGCGCCAGCAGCCCGCGGTCCTGGGACAGGGTACCCTCTGGGGCCAACGTCCTGACTTTC.

The chain couples TRBV29-1 to TRBJ2-7; no reliable D call. CDR3 length: 13 amino acids. The V and J ends lost 4 bases and 0 bases respectively, with 10 bases between them. Germline V gene data show CDR1 as SQVTM and CDR2 as ANQGSEA. CDR3 coding DNA: TGCAGCGTTGTTCTCGCCCCCTCCTACGAGCAGTACTTC. Translating it yields CSVVLAPSYEQYF.

This clone was detected a few times. This chain joins TRBV19 and TRBJ2-7; the D gene is possibly TRBD1 (6 bases). Germline values: CDR1 LNHDA, CDR2 SQIVND (reference sequence). This CDR3 is built from 12 residues. V was cut by 6 bases and J by 4 bases, with 10 bases left in between. The CDR3 here is CASSPDSYEQYF. CDR3 in DNA: TGTGCCAGTAGCCCGGACAGTTACGAGCAGTACTTC.

The chain combines TRBV11-3 with TRBJ2-7, with D maybe TRBD1 (6 bases). The V end was cut by 5 bases, the J end by 5 bases, with 10 bases between. Per the germline V gene, CDR1 is SGHNT and CDR2 is YENEEA. The CDR3 totals 12 residues. The CDR3 nucleotides read TGTGCCAGCAGCCAGGGGTGGGACGAGCAGTACTTC. Its translation is CASSQGWDEQYF.

This sequence joins TRBV11-3 and TRBJ2-2, with 9 bases matching TRBD2. The CDR3 contains 15 residues. The junction had 6 bases not matched to a gene; V was cut back by 3 bases and J by 7 bases. The V gene's germline CDR1 is SGHNT and CDR2 YENEEA. Here the CDR3 DNA reads TGTGCCAGCAGCTTTATAGCGGGAGCGAGCGGGGAGCTGTTTTTT. This codes for CASSFIAGASGELFF.

The chain employs TRBV4-3 and TRBJ1-1; D gene ambiguous. V dropped 0 bases and J dropped 7 bases, with 12 bases sitting between them. Germline V gene sequence: CDR1 LGHNA, CDR2 YSLEER. The CDR3 contains 14 residues. CDR3 region: CASSQENVGGEAFF. In nucleotides, the CDR3 is TGCGCCAGCAGCCAAGAGAATGTGGGTGGTGAAGCTTTCTTT.

This clone was found a few times. CDR3 bases: TGCGCCAGCAGCCAAGATGACACAGACTATGGCTACACCTTC. It is translated as CASSQDDTDYGYTF. This chain links TRBV4-3 with TRBJ1-2; D is uncertain. Trimming cost V 0 bases and J 3 bases, with 8 bases left between them. CDR1 and CDR2 (germline): LGHNA, YSLEER. The CDR3 loop spans 14 amino acids.

The CDR3 DNA reads as TGTGCCAGCACCGCGTTGGGCGGAAGATCCGTCAATGAGCAGTTCTTC. This translates into CASTALGGRSVNEQFF. J is TRBJ2-1 and V is TRBV7-8; D is uncertain. V lost 7 bases and J lost 6, with 22 bases in between. CDR1 is SGHVS, CDR2 FQNEAQ, per germline. This CDR3 spans 16 amino acids.

V is TRBV11-1 and J is TRBJ1-2, with 9 bases that match TRBD1. V lost 4 bases to trimming and J lost 6 bases; unmatched junction nucleotides: 9. Germline V gene data show CDR1 as SGHAT and CDR2 as FQDESV (reference sequence). There are 15 residues in the CDR3. CDR3 sequence: CASSSAVRTGDGYTF. In DNA, the CDR3 is TGTGCCAGCAGCTCCGCCGTGAGGACAGGGGATGGCTACACCTTC.

The gene calls are TRBV9 and TRBJ1-1; possible D gene TRBD1, 5 bases. V was cut by 3 bases and J by 5 bases, with 11 bases left in between. CDR3 size: 13 residues. Germline V CDR1 and CDR2: SGDLS, YYNGEE. Written as DNA, the CDR3 is TGTGCCAGCAGCGATCTGGGGGGGACTGAAGCTTTCTTT. It translates to CASSDLGGTEAFF. Full variable domain (rest looked up from reference TRBV9 and TRBJ1-1): DSGVTQTPKHLITATGQRVTLRCSPRSGDLSVYWYQQSLDQGLQFLIQYYNGEERAKGNILERFSAQQFPDLHSELNLSSLELGDSALYFCASSDLGGTEAFFGQGTRLTVV.

The chain links TRBV27 to TRBJ1-4; 7 positions match TRBD1. The CDR3 contains 16 residues. The germline CDR1 and CDR2 sequences are MNHEY and SMNVEV (reference sequence). The ends lost 4 bases at V and 4 bases at J; junction bases unmatched: 9. This CDR3 is CASSSSGTDFNEKLFF. The CDR3 region has the DNA TGTGCCAGCAGTTCTTCCGGGACAGATTTTAATGAAAAACTGTTTTTT.

This chain links TRBV7-3 with TRBJ1-2, with a tentative D call TRBD1 (6 bases). This CDR3 is 14 amino acids long. V was cut by 6 bases and J by 6 bases, with 17 bases left in between. Germline V CDR1 and CDR2: SGHTA, FQGTGA. CDR3 sequence (DNA): TGTGCCAGCAGGTATAGCGGGGGCCTGGATGGCTACACCTTC. Protein sequence: CASRYSGGLDGYTF.

The gene calls are TRBV6-5 and TRBJ2-7; D might be TRBD2 (7 bases). In germline, CDR1 is MNHEY, CDR2 SVGAGI. CDR3 length: 14 amino acids. Trimming pared 4 bases from V and 2 bases from J, leaving 12 bases between. The CDR3 bases are TGTGCCAGCAGTTCCGGGGGGCCTGCCTACGAGCAGTACTTC. This sequence encodes CASSSGGPAYEQYF.

This clone was observed once. This chain uses TRBV7-9 with TRBJ2-1, with a weak D call TRBD2 (5 bases). The CDR3 length is 16 residues. Germline assignment: CDR1 SEHNR and CDR2 FQNEAQ (reference sequence). Trimming left V 7 bases short and J 4 bases short, with 20 bases between. The CDR3 sequence is CASNEGEGRRYNEQFF. CDR3 DNA sequence: TGTGCCAGCAACGAGGGTGAGGGCAGGCGATACAATGAGCAGTTCTTC.

The J gene is TRBJ2-1, the V gene TRBV5-1; TRBD2 matches at 10 bases. The CDR3 extends over 18 amino acids. V shed 0 bases and J 8 bases; nucleotides not matched to a gene: 14. The germline CDR1 and CDR2 sequences are SGHRS and YFSETQ. The CDR3 DNA sequence: TGCGCCAGCAGCTTGGGGGCTAGCGGGAGAACGTTGTTGTATGAGCAGTTCTTC. Amino acids: CASSLGASGRTLLYEQFF.

The chain employs TRBV6-6 and TRBJ1-3; perhaps TRBD1 as D (5 bases). The CDR3 spans 15 residues. The V gene lost 0 bases and the J gene lost 0 bases, with 6 bases spanning the gap. Germline values: CDR1 MNHNY, CDR2 SVGAGI (reference sequence). The CDR3 coding sequence is TGTGCCAGCAGTTACTCGGGGGGCTCTGGAAACACCATATATTTT. Its protein product is CASSYSGGSGNTIYF.

V gene TRBV13 combines with J gene TRBJ1-4; TRBD1 might be the D (6 bases). The germline V and J ends were trimmed by 2 bases and 8 bases, with 18 bases remaining between them. Germline V lookup: CDR1 PRHDT, CDR2 FYEKMQ (reference sequence). The length of the CDR3 is 16 residues. CDR3 sequence: CASSLQGQGPREKLFF. In DNA form, the CDR3 reads TGTGCCAGCAGCTTACAGGGCCAGGGGCCGAGAGAAAAACTGTTTTTT. Complete variable domain (other parts from reference TRBV13 and TRBJ1-4): AAGVIQSPRHLIKEKRETATLKCYPIPRHDTVYWYQQGPGQDPQFLISFYEKMQSDKGSIPDRFSAQQFSDYHSELNMSSLELGDSALYFCASSLQGQGPREKLFFGSGTQLSVL.

This clone turned up a few times. V gene TRBV27 combines with J gene TRBJ2-7; 7 bases align to TRBD1. The J segment lost 12 bases and the V segment lost 5 bases, leaving 16 bases of the junction unmatched. Looked up from germline, CDR1 is MNHEY and CDR2 is SMNVEV (reference sequence). The length of the CDR3 is 14 residues. The CDR3 bases are TGTGCCAGCAGTCCGATAGGGACAGCACCTGACCCGTACTTC. Translated: CASSPIGTAPDPYF.